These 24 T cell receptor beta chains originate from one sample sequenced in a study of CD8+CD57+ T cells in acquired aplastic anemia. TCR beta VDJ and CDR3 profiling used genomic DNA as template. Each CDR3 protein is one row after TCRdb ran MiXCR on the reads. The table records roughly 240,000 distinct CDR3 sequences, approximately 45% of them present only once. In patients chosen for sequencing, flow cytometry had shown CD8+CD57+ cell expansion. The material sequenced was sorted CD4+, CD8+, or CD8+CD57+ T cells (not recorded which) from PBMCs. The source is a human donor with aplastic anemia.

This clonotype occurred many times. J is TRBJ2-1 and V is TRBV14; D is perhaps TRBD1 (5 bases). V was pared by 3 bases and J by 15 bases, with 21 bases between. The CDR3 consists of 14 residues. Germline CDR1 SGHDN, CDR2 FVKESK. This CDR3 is CASSQDPGDSIGFF. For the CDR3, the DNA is TGTGCCAGCAGCCAGGACCCCGGAGACAGTATCGGGTTCTTC.

As DNA, the CDR3 is TGCGCCAGCAGCCAACGACGACAGAGTTGGGGCGAGCAGTTCTTC. This translates into CASSQRRQSWGEQFF. The chain combines TRBV4-3 with TRBJ2-1; D possibly corresponds to TRBD1 (5 bases). The germline V gene encodes CDR1 LGHNA and CDR2 YSLEER. The CDR3 spans 15 residues. Trimming left V 2 bases short and J 10 bases short, with 18 bases between.

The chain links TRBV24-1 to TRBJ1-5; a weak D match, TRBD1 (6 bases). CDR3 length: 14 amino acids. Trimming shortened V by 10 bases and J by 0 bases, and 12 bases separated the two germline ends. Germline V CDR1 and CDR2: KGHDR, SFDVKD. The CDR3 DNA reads TGTGCCACTTTTGCACAGGGTAGCAATCAGCCCCAGCATTTT. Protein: CATFAQGSNQPQHF.

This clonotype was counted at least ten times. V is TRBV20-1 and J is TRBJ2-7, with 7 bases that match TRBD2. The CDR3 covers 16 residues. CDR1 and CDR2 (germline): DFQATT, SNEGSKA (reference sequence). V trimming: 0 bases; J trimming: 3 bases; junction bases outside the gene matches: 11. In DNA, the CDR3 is TGCAGTGCTAGAGATTTGGGCGGGGGAGACAGCTACGAGCAGTACTTC. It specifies CSARDLGGGDSYEQYF.

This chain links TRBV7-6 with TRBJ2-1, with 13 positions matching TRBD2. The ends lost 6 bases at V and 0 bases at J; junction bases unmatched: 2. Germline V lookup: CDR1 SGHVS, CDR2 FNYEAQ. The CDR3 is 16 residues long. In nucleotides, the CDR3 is TGTGCCAGCAGACGGACTAGCGGGAGCTCCTACAATGAGCAGTTCTTC. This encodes CASRRTSGSSYNEQFF.

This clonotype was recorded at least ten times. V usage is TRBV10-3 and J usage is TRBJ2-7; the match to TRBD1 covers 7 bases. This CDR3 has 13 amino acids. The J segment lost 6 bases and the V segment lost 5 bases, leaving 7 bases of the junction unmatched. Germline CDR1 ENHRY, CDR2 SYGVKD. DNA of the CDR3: TGTGCCATCAGTCCTGGGCCAGGGGGCGAGCAGTACTTC. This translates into CAISPGPGGEQYF.

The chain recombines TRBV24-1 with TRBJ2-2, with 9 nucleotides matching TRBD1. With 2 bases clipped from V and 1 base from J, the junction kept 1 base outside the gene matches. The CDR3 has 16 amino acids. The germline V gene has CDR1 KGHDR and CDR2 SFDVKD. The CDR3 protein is CATSDSGQGNTGELFF. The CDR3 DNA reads TGTGCCACCAGTGATTCGGGACAGGGGAACACCGGGGAGCTGTTTTTT.

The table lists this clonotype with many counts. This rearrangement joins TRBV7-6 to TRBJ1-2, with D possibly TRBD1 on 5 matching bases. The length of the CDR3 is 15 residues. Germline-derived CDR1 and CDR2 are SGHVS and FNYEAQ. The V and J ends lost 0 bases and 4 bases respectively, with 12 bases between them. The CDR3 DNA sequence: TGTGCCAGCAGCTTAGCGGGGGACGGGACCTATGGCTACACCTTC. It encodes CASSLAGDGTYGYTF.

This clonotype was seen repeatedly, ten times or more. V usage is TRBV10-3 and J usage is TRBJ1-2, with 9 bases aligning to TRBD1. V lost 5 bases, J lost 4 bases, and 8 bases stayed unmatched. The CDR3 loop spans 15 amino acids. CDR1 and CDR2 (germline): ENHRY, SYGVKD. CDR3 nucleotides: TGTGCCATCAGTCGTCGACAGGGGGGTAGCTATGGCTACACCTTC. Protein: CAISRRQGGSYGYTF.

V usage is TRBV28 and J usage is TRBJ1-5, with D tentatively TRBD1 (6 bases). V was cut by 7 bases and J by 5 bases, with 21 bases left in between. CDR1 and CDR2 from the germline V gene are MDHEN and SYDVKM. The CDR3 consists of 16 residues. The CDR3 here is CASTRTLRGAHQPQHF. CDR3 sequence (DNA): TGTGCCAGCACCCGGACCTTAAGGGGGGCCCATCAGCCCCAGCATTTT.

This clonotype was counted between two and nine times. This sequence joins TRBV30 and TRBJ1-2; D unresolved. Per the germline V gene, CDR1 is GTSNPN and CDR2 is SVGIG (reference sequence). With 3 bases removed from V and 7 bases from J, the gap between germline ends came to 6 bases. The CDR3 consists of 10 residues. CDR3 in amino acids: CAWRGGGYTF. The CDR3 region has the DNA TGTGCCTGGAGGGGAGGTGGCTACACCTTC.

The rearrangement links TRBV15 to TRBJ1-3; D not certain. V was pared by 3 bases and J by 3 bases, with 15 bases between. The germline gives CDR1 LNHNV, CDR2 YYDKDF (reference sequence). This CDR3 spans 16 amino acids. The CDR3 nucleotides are TGTGCCACCAGCAGTAAGACTTTCGCAGGTGGAAACACCATATATTTT. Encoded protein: CATSSKTFAGGNTIYF.

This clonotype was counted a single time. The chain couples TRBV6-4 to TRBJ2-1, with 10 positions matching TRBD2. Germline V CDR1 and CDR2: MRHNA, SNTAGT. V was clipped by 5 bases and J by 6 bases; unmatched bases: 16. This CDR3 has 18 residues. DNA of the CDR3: TGTGCCAGCAGTCCCTCGGTCTGGCTAGCGGGGGAGCTCAATGAGCAGTTCTTC. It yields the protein CASSPSVWLAGELNEQFF.

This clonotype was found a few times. The chain's CDR3 is CASSPTGTSGGQETQYF. CDR3 in DNA: TGTGCCAGCAGCCCTACCGGGACTAGCGGAGGCCAAGAGACCCAGTACTTC. The chain combines TRBV14 with TRBJ2-5, with 11 bases fitting TRBD2. CDR1 SGHDN and CDR2 FVKESK come from the germline V gene. V shed 4 bases and J 1 base; nucleotides not matched to a gene: 8. CDR3 length equals 17 residues.

The CDR3 region has the DNA TGTGCCAGCAGCTTTACAGGGACTCATGGCTACACCTTC. This gives the protein CASSFTGTHGYTF. The chain uses TRBV7-6 and TRBJ1-2, with D possibly TRBD1 on 6 matching bases. Germline V gene lookup returns CDR1 SGHVS and CDR2 FNYEAQ. CDR3 length: 13 amino acids. Trimming shortened V by 3 bases and J by 6 bases, and 11 bases separated the two germline ends.

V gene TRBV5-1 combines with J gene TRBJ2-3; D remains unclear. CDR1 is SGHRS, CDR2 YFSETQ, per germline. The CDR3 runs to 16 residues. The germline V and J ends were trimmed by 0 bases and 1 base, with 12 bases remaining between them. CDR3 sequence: CASSLGSTVGTDTQYF. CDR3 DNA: TGCGCCAGCAGCTTGGGGAGTACAGTTGGCACAGATACGCAGTATTTT.

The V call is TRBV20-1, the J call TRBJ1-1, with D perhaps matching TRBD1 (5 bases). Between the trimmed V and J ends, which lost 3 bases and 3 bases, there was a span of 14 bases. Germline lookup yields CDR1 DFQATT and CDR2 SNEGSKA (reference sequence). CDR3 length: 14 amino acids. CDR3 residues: CSASNTGVDTEAFF. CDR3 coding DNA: TGCAGTGCTAGTAATACGGGGGTGGACACTGAAGCTTTCTTT.

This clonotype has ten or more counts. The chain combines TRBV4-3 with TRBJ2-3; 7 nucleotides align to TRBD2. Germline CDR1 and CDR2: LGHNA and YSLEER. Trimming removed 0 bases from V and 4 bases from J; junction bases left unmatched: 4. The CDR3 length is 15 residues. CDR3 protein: CASSQDMTSPDTQYF. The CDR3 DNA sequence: TGCGCCAGCAGCCAAGATATGACTAGCCCAGATACGCAGTATTTT.

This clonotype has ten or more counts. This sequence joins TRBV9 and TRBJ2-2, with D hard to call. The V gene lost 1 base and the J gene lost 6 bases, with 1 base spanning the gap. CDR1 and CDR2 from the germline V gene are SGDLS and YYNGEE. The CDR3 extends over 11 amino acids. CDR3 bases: TGTGCCAGCAGCGTATCCGGGGAGCTGTTTTTT. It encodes CASSVSGELFF.

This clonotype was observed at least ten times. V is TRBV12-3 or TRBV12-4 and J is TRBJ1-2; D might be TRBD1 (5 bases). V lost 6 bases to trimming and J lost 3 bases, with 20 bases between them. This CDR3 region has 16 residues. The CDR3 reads CASRKWDAPHDYGYTF. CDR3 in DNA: TGTGCCAGCAGGAAATGGGACGCTCCCCACGACTATGGCTACACCTTC.

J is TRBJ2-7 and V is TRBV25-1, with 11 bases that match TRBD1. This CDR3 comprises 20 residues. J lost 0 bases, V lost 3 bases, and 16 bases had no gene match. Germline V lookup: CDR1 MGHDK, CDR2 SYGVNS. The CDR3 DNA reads TGTGCCAGCAGTGAGCTCTCCGGGACAGGGGGAATTTCAGACTCCTACGAGCAGTACTTC. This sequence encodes CASSELSGTGGISDSYEQYF.

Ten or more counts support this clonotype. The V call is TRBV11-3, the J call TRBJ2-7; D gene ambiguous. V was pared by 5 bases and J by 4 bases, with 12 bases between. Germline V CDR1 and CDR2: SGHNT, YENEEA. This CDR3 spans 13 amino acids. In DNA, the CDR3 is TGTGCCAGCAGCCCAGCAGGTGGTTACGAGCAGTACTTC. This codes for CASSPAGGYEQYF.

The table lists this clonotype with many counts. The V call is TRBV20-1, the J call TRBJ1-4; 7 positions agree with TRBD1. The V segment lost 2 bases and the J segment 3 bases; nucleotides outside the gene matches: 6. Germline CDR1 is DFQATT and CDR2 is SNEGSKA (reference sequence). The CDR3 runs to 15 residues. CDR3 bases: TGCAGTGCTAGAAGGAAGGGGGCGGCTAATGAAAAACTGTTTTTT. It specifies CSARRKGAANEKLFF.

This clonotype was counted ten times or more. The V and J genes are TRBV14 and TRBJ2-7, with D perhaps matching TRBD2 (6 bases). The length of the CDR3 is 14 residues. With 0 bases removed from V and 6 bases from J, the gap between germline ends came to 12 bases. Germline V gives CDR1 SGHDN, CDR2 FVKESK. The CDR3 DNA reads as TGTGCCAGCAGCCAAGATTGGAGGGGTTTCGAGCAGTACTTC. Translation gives CASSQDWRGFEQYF.